This T cell receptor beta chain was observed in a study of OX40 agonist ivuxolimab in advanced cancers. Notes on the study in general: Among T cells, CD8+ cells averaged more expanded clones than CD4+ cells.

For this clone: The antigen remains undetermined.

After removal of 6 bases from V and 10 bases from J, the junction contained 11 bases not matched to a gene. Per germline, CDR1 MNHNS and CDR2 SASEGT. The CDR3 spans 13 residues. TCRdb keeps only in-frame clones here, not all; method: immunoSEQ multiplex PCR. The sample consists of some 82,000 clones, about 91% of them appearing once. This sample comprised CD4+ or CD8+ T cells sorted from blood, obtained in a trial of the OX40 agonist ivuxolimab. The TCR comes from an adult with an advanced solid tumor such as melanoma, head and neck, liver or kidney cancer. The chain couples TRBV6-1 to TRBJ1-1; TRBD1 agrees at 7 bases. CDR3 loop: CASRSDRARGAFF. CDR3 sequence (DNA): TGTGCCAGCAGATCTGACAGGGCACGGGGAGCTTTCTTT.